The 29 T cell receptor beta chains presented below share a single source sample, sequenced in a study of cytomegalovirus exposure and HLA in healthy donors. A multiplex PCR was run with 60 Vbeta primers and 13 Jbeta primers. Assay used: immunoSEQ multiplex PCR; TCRdb lists only in-frame clones, some missing. The data hold 25,000 to 35,000 clones, with about 65% observed a single time. The sequenced sample consisted of PBMCs. These TCRs come from a man in his fifties in good health and CMV-seropositive.

This clone came up a few times. The chain employs TRBV7-9 and TRBJ2-1; D gene unclear. Germline-derived CDR1 and CDR2 are SEHNR and FQNEAQ (reference sequence). V lost 5 bases and J 9 bases, leaving 11 bases between the germline ends. There are 12 residues in the CDR3. This CDR3 is CASSPQLPEQFF. The DNA of the CDR3 is TGTGCCAGCAGCCCACAGCTGCCTGAGCAGTTCTTC.

This sequence joins TRBV27 and TRBJ1-1; weak D call: TRBD1 (5 bases). CDR1 is MNHEY and CDR2 is SMNVEV in the germline V gene (reference sequence). The CDR3 loop spans 12 amino acids. Trimming shortened V by 4 bases and J by 8 bases, and 11 bases separated the two germline ends. DNA for the CDR3: TGTGCCAGCAGTTCTCGACAGACCGAAGCTTTCTTT. Translation gives CASSSRQTEAFF.

This clone was counted between two and nine times. The chain couples TRBV7-9 to TRBJ1-1, with D unclear. The CDR3 totals 13 residues. Germline assignment: CDR1 SEHNR and CDR2 FQNEAQ (reference sequence). Trimming took 1 base from V and 1 from J, leaving 4 bases between them. CDR3 DNA: TGTGCCAGCAGCTTAGTCGGGAACACTGAAGCTTTCTTT. Its translation is CASSLVGNTEAFF.

V and J are TRBV30 and TRBJ1-4, with D uncertain. This CDR3 region has 15 residues. The V end lost 2 bases, the J end lost 7 bases, and 17 bases lay between the germline ends. Germline V gene data show CDR1 as GTSNPN and CDR2 as SVGIG (reference sequence). CDR3 loop: CAWSIPRIGGEKLFF. The CDR3 region has the DNA TGTGCCTGGAGTATTCCCAGGATAGGTGGTGAAAAACTGTTTTTT. The variable domain in full, completed from reference TRBV30 and TRBJ1-4, reads SQTIHQWPATLVQPVGSPLSLECTVEGTSNPNLYWYRQAAGRGLQLLFYSVGIGQISSEVPQNLSASRPQDRQFILSSKKLLLSDSGFYLCAWSIPRIGGEKLFFGSGTQLSVL.

This clone has just a few counts. J is TRBJ2-2 and V is TRBV5-1; tentative D call: TRBD2 (6 bases). This CDR3 region has 13 residues. Germline lookup yields CDR1 SGHRS and CDR2 YFSETQ. Trimming took off 0 bases at V and 7 bases at J, with 7 bases between the two ends. CDR3 in DNA: TGCGCCAGCAGCTTGGAGGACTACGGGGAGCTGTTTTTT. Protein sequence: CASSLEDYGELFF.

V usage is TRBV18 and J usage is TRBJ2-2, with 7 bases matching TRBD1. Per germline, CDR1 KGHSH and CDR2 LQKENI. This CDR3 comprises 14 residues. The V and J ends lost 3 bases and 4 bases, in that order; junction bases with no gene match: 2. DNA for the CDR3: TGTGCCAGCTCACCTAACAGGGGCACCGGGGAGCTGTTTTTT. Translated: CASSPNRGTGELFF.

This sequence joins TRBV28 and TRBJ2-7, with TRBD2 identical over 10 bases. The CDR3 is 15 amino acids. V lost 4 bases, J lost 0 bases, and 3 bases stayed unmatched. Looked up from germline, CDR1 is MDHEN and CDR2 is SYDVKM. CDR3 region: CASSWTSGNSYEQYF. CDR3 DNA sequence: TGTGCCAGCAGTTGGACTAGCGGAAACTCCTACGAGCAGTACTTC. The entire variable domain, with the rest obtained from reference TRBV28 and TRBJ2-7, is as follows: DVKVTQSSRYLVKRTGEKVFLECVQDMDHENMFWYRQDPGLGLRLIYFSYDVKMKEKGDIPEGYSVSREKKERFSLILESASTNQTSMYLCASSWTSGNSYEQYFGPGTRLTVT.

The rearrangement uses TRBV28 and TRBJ1-5, with no clear D. Between the trimmed V and J ends, which lost 3 bases and 7 bases, there was a span of 7 bases. Germline lookup yields CDR1 MDHEN and CDR2 SYDVKM. This CDR3 is built from 12 residues. The DNA of the CDR3 is TGTGCCAGCAGTTTCATGAGGCAGCCCCAGCATTTT. Protein sequence: CASSFMRQPQHF.

This clone showed up just a few times. V and J are TRBV7-6 and TRBJ2-3; 8 nucleotides align to TRBD1. Germline CDR1 SGHVS, CDR2 FNYEAQ. The CDR3 is 14 amino acids. V was pared by 8 bases and J by 6 bases, with 10 bases of the junction left unmatched. The CDR3 region is CASSGTGASDTQYF. The CDR3 DNA follows: TGTGCCAGCTCAGGGACAGGCGCCTCGGATACGCAGTATTTT.

V gene TRBV9 combines with J gene TRBJ1-3, with no clear D. Trimming pared 0 bases from V and 0 bases from J, leaving 10 bases between. Germline-derived CDR1 and CDR2 are SGDLS and YYNGEE. The CDR3 covers 16 residues. For the CDR3, the DNA is TGTGCCAGCAGCGTAGCCCGACGGAGCTCTGGAAACACCATATATTTT. Its translation: CASSVARRSSGNTIYF.

The chain employs TRBV7-6 and TRBJ2-7; 9 positions agree with TRBD2. There are 14 residues in the CDR3. The trim removed 5 bases at V and 6 bases at J, leaving 8 bases unmatched. Germline CDR1 and CDR2: SGHVS and FNYEAQ. CDR3 nucleotides: TGTGCCAGCAGCCCAATCGCGGGAGGGCCCGAGCAGTACTTC. Translation gives CASSPIAGGPEQYF.

The chain couples TRBV29-1 to TRBJ2-1; 7 bases line up with TRBD1. The V and J ends lost 6 bases and 3 bases, in that order; junction bases with no gene match: 8. The V gene's germline CDR1 is SQVTM and CDR2 ANQGSEA. This CDR3 is 14 amino acids long. CDR3 amino acids: CSVDGTVVYNEQFF. Written as DNA, the CDR3 is TGCAGCGTGGATGGGACAGTGGTCTACAATGAGCAGTTCTTC.

This chain links TRBV4-1 with TRBJ2-3; maybe TRBD2 (7 bases). CDR1 MGHRA and CDR2 YSYEKL come from the germline V gene. This CDR3 has 16 residues. Trimming removed 0 bases at V and 4 bases at J, with 14 bases between. The CDR3 DNA follows: TGCGCCAGCAGCCAAGACCCCACAGGGAGGGCAGATACGCAGTATTTT. This translates into CASSQDPTGRADTQYF.

This sequence joins TRBV25-1 and TRBJ2-7; the D gene is possibly TRBD1 (6 bases). The CDR3 is 13 amino acids. V was shortened by 5 bases and J by 4 bases, with 12 bases between the two germline ends. Germline V gene data show CDR1 as MGHDK and CDR2 as SYGVNS. The CDR3 reads CASSKQGTYEQYF. The CDR3 DNA follows: TGTGCCAGCAGTAAACAGGGCACATACGAGCAGTACTTC.

This clone has just a few counts. The rearrangement links TRBV29-1 to TRBJ1-2; no clear D. V was pared by 3 bases and J by 7 bases, with 9 bases between. CDR1 is SQVTM and CDR2 is ANQGSEA in the germline V gene. The CDR3 length is 11 residues. The DNA of the CDR3 is TGCAGCGTTGACACTAACACTGGCTACACCTTC. It yields the protein CSVDTNTGYTF.

The chain combines TRBV11-2 with TRBJ1-5; D call uncertain. CDR3 length: 13 amino acids. Germline-derived CDR1 and CDR2 are SGHAT and FQNNGV. Trimming removed 1 base at V and 6 bases at J, with 7 bases between. The CDR3 bases are TGTGCCAGCAGCTTAGGAGCGTTTCAGCCCCAGCATTTT. Encoded protein: CASSLGAFQPQHF.

Regarding this clone: The sample holds other DNA sequences that translate to the same CDR3. This rearrangement joins TRBV2 to TRBJ1-1, with D possibly matching TRBD1 (6 bases). The CDR3 has 11 amino acids. Trimming removed 10 bases from V and 1 base from J, with 7 bases in between. Germline CDR1 SNHLY, CDR2 FYNNEI. CDR3 protein: CATQGNTEAFF. CDR3 nucleotide sequence: TGTGCCACACAGGGGAACACTGAAGCTTTCTTT. Supplemented by reference TRBV2 and TRBJ1-1, the full variable domain reads EPEVTQTPSHQVTQMGQEVILRCVPISNHLYFYWYRQILGQKVEFLVSFYNNEISEKSEIFDDQFSVERPDGSNFTLKIRSTKLEDSAMYFCATQGNTEAFFGQGTRLTVV.

The rearrangement joins TRBV5-1 to TRBJ2-7, with TRBD1 matching 8 bases. J lost 4 bases, V lost 4 bases, and 7 bases had no gene match. This CDR3 is built from 14 residues. Germline V gives CDR1 SGHRS, CDR2 YFSETQ. The CDR3 DNA sequence: TGCGCCAGCAGCATAACGACAGGGGTGTACGAGCAGTACTTC. Its translation is CASSITTGVYEQYF.

The chain joins TRBV4-2 to TRBJ2-1, with 11 bases matching TRBD1. The germline V gene encodes CDR1 LGHNA and CDR2 YNFKEQ. The CDR3 length is 16 residues. The V gene end was trimmed by 1 base and the J gene end by 5 bases; junction bases not matched to a gene: 4. The CDR3 loop reads CASSQVWDRGNNEQFF. The CDR3 nucleotides are TGTGCCAGCAGCCAAGTGTGGGACAGGGGGAACAATGAGCAGTTCTTC.

The V call is TRBV5-1, the J call TRBJ2-7; 10 bases map to TRBD2. CDR3 size: 16 residues. V shed 4 bases, J shed 6 bases, and the junction held 13 bases outside the gene matches. Per germline, CDR1 SGHRS and CDR2 YFSETQ. This CDR3 is CASSPSGRNSLVEQYF. The CDR3 DNA follows: TGCGCCAGCAGCCCTAGCGGGAGAAATAGCCTAGTCGAGCAGTACTTC.

This clone was counted once. The chain employs TRBV25-1 and TRBJ2-2; tentatively, D is TRBD1 (7 bases). Germline V CDR1 and CDR2: MGHDK, SYGVNS. V was clipped by 7 bases and J by 8 bases, with 11 bases between them. The CDR3 sequence is 12 residues long. CDR3 coding DNA: TGTGCCAGCACCAGGGGGGCGGGGGAGCTGTTTTTT. Encoded protein: CASTRGAGELFF.

This clone was counted a single time. The V gene is TRBV4-2, the J gene TRBJ1-4, with 7 nucleotides matching TRBD1. Looked up from germline, CDR1 is LGHNA and CDR2 is YNFKEQ. This CDR3 has 15 amino acids. Trimming at V came to 0 bases and at J to 8 bases, leaving 6 bases not matched to a gene. The CDR3 loop is CASSQDGQAGEKLFF. CDR3 in DNA: TGTGCCAGCAGCCAAGATGGACAGGCGGGCGAAAAACTGTTTTTT.

The chain is built from TRBV6-6 and TRBJ2-4; TRBD1 matches 10 bases. After removal of 6 bases from V and 7 bases from J, the junction contained 3 bases not matched to a gene. Germline CDR1 MNHNY, CDR2 SVGAGI (reference sequence). CDR3 length: 13 amino acids. In DNA form, the CDR3 reads TGTGCCAGCAGGACGGGACAGGGGAACATTCAGTACTTC. This translates into CASRTGQGNIQYF.

V gene TRBV7-2 combines with J gene TRBJ1-5; possible D gene TRBD1, 6 bases. The CDR3 totals 15 residues. The V and J ends lost 3 bases and 4 bases respectively, with 13 bases between them. Germline V CDR1 and CDR2: SGHTA, FQGNSA. CDR3 DNA sequence: TGTGCCAGCAGCTTCCTAGCGGGGACAAATCAGCCCCAGCATTTT. The encoded protein is CASSFLAGTNQPQHF.

CDR3 in DNA: TGTGCCAGCAGCTTAAGGCTAGCGCCTAAGGACGAGCAGTTCTTC. This translates into CASSLRLAPKDEQFF. The chain employs TRBV11-3 and TRBJ2-1; the D gene is possibly TRBD2 (6 bases). The CDR3 extends over 15 amino acids. Germline CDR1 and CDR2: SGHNT and YENEEA. The germline V and J ends were trimmed by 2 bases and 10 bases, with 18 bases remaining between them.

The V gene is TRBV29-1, the J gene TRBJ2-7; 9 bases align to TRBD1. Germline lookup yields CDR1 SQVTM and CDR2 ANQGSEA. V was pared by 3 bases and J by 6 bases, with 3 bases of the junction left unmatched. The CDR3 contains 12 residues. The CDR3 is CSVDGTGFEQYF. CDR3 nucleotides: TGCAGCGTTGATGGGACAGGGTTCGAGCAGTACTTC.

This clone was seen once. The chain uses TRBV2 and TRBJ1-5; D is perhaps TRBD1 (5 bases). Germline lookup yields CDR1 SNHLY and CDR2 FYNNEI. This CDR3 comprises 14 residues. V lost 8 bases to trimming and J lost 1 base, with 12 bases between them. The CDR3 sequence: CASWSGGSNQPQHF. The CDR3 nucleotides are TGTGCCAGCTGGTCCGGGGGGAGCAATCAGCCCCAGCATTTT. The variable domain in full, completed from reference TRBV2 and TRBJ1-5, reads EPEVTQTPSHQVTQMGQEVILRCVPISNHLYFYWYRQILGQKVEFLVSFYNNEISEKSEIFDDQFSVERPDGSNFTLKIRSTKLEDSAMYFCASWSGGSNQPQHFGDGTRLSIL.

The chain has TRBV25-1 and TRBJ2-3, with 7 bases identical to TRBD2. After removal of 6 bases from V and 1 base from J, the junction contained 7 bases not matched to a gene. Germline assignment: CDR1 MGHDK and CDR2 SYGVNS. CDR3 length: 15 amino acids. This CDR3 reads CASSARGRGTDTQYF. DNA for the CDR3: TGTGCCAGCAGCGCCCGGGGGAGGGGCACAGATACGCAGTATTTT.

The chain employs TRBV7-6 and TRBJ2-1; 7 bases agree with TRBD1. The junction had 18 bases not matched to a gene; V was cut back by 1 base and J by 12 bases. This CDR3 is 17 amino acids long. Germline V gene data show CDR1 as SGHVS and CDR2 as FNYEAQ. The DNA for the CDR3 is TGTGCCAGCAGCTTAGAACGACACAGGGGATTTACAATGGGGCAGTTCTTC. Translation gives CASSLERHRGFTMGQFF.